This TCR beta chain came from a study of blood T cell repertoires in COVID-19. Background on the study: Nucleic acid was either cDNA or gDNA, and it came from T cells, B-cell-depleted T cells, or PBMCs.

This CDR3 has 12 residues. V was trimmed by 6 bases and J by 2 bases, leaving 7 bases between them. Germline assignment: CDR1 KGHSH and CDR2 LQKENI. Repertoires were generated with immunoSEQ multiplex PCR, while TCRdb's copy carries only in-frame clones and drops some. The data show more than 250,000 clones, around 84% seen once. Concerning this clone: Within the sample, other DNA sequences also encode this same CDR3.

The sequence was obtained from a woman younger than 35 who had recovered from COVID-19. Sequencing was carried out using PBMCs or T cells enriched from blood (not recorded which). This chain uses TRBV18 with TRBJ2-5; D remains ambiguous. The CDR3 sequence is CASSPQQETQYF. Here the CDR3 DNA reads TGTGCCAGCTCCCCCCAACAAGAGACCCAGTACTTC. Based on the CDR3 plus reference TRBV18 and TRBJ2-5, the full variable domain is NAGVMQNPRHLVRRRGQEARLRCSPMKGHSHVYWYRQLPEEGLKFMVYLQKENIIDESGMPKERFSAEFPKEGPSILRIQQVVRGDSAAYFCASSPQQETQYFGPGTRLLVL.